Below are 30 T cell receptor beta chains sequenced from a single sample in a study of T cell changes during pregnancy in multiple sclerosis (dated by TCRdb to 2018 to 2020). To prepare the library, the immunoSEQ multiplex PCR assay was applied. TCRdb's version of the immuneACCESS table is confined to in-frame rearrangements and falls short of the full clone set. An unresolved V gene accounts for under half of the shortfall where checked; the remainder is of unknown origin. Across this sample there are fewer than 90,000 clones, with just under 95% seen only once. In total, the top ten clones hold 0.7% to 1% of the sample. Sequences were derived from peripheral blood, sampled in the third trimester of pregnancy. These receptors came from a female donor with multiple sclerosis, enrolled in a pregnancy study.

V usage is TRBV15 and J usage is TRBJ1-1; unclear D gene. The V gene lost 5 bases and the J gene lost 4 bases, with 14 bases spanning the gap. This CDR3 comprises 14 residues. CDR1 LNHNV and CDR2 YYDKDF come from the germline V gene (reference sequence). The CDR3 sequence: CATSFPRGGTEAFF. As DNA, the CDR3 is TGTGCCACCAGCTTCCCGCGGGGTGGCACTGAAGCTTTCTTT.

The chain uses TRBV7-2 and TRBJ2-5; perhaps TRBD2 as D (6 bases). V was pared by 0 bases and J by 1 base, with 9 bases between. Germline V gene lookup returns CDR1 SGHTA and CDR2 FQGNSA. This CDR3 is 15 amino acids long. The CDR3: CASSLAAGIQETQYF. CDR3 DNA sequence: TGTGCCAGCAGCTTAGCGGCGGGAATCCAAGAGACCCAGTACTTC.

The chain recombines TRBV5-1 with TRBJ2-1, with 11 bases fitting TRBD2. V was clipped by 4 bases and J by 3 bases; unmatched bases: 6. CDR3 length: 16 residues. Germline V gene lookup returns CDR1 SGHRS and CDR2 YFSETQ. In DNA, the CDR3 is TGCGCCAGCAGCCCCTCTAGCGGGAGGTACTACAATGAGCAGTTCTTC. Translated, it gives CASSPSSGRYYNEQFF.

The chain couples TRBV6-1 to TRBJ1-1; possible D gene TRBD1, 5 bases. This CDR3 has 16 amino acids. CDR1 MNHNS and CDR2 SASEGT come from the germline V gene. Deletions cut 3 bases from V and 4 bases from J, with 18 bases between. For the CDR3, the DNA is TGTGCCAGCAGTGATAGCCGCGACAGCCTTCCCACTGAAGCTTTCTTT. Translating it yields CASSDSRDSLPTEAFF.

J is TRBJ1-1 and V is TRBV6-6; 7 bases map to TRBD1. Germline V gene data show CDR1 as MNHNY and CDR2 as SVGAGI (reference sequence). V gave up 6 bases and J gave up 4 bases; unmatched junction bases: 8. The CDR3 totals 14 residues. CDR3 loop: CASRSTDRSTEAFF. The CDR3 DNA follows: TGTGCCAGCAGATCCACGGACAGGAGCACTGAAGCTTTCTTT.

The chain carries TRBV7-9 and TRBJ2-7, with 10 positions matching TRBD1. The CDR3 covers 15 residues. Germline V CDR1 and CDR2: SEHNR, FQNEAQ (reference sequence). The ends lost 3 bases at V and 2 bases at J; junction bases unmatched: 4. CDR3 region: CASSLGQGKTYEQYF. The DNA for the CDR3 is TGTGCCAGCAGCTTGGGACAGGGGAAGACCTACGAGCAGTACTTC.

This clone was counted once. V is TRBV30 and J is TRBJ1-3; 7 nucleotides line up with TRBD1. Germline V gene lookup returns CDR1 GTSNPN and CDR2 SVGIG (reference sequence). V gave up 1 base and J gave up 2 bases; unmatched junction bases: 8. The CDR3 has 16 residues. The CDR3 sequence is CAWSAQQGRPGNTIYF. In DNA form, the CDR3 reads TGTGCCTGGAGTGCCCAACAGGGGAGGCCTGGAAACACCATATATTTT.

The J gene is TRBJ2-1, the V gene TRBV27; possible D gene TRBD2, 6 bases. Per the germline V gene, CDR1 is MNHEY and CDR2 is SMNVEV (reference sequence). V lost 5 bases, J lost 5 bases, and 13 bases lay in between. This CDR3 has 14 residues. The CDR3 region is CASSDGDLNNEQFF. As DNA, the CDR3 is TGTGCCAGCAGTGACGGGGACTTAAACAATGAGCAGTTCTTC.

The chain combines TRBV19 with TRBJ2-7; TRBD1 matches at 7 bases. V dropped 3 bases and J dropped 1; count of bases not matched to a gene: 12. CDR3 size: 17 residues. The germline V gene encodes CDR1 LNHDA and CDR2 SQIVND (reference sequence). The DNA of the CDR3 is TGTGCCAGTAGTATGTCCCCGACAGGGATGTGGTCCTACGAGCAGTACTTC. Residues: CASSMSPTGMWSYEQYF.

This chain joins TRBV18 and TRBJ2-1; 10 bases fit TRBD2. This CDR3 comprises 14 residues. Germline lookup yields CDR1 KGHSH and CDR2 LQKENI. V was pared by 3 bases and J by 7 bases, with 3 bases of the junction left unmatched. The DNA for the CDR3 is TGTGCCAGCTCACCTTCACTAGCGGGAAATGAGCAGTTCTTC. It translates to CASSPSLAGNEQFF.

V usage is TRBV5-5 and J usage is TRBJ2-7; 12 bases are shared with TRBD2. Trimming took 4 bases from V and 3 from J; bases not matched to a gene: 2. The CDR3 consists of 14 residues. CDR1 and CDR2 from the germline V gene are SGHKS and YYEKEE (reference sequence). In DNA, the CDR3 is TGTGCCAGCAGCGCTAGCGGGAGGGGCTACGAGCAGTACTTC. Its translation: CASSASGRGYEQYF. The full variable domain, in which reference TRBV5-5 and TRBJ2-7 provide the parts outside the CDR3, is DAGVTQSPTHLIKTRGQQVTLRCSPISGHKSVSWYQQVLGQGPQFIFQYYEKEERGRGNFPDRFSARQFPNYSSELNVNALLLGDSALYLCASSASGRGYEQYFGPGTRLTVT.

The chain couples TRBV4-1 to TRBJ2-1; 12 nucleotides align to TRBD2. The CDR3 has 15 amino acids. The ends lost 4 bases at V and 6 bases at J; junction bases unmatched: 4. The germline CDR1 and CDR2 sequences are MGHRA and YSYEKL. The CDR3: CASSLTSGRTNEQFF. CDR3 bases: TGCGCCAGCAGCCTTACTAGCGGGAGGACCAATGAGCAGTTCTTC.

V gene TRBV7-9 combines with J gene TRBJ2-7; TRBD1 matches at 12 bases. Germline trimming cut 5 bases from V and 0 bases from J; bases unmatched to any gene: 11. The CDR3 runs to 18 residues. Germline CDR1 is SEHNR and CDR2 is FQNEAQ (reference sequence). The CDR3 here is CASSPLPGQGANSYEQYF. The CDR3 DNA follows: TGTGCCAGCAGCCCACTCCCGGGACAGGGGGCCAACTCCTACGAGCAGTACTTC. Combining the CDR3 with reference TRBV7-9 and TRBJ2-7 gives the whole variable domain DTGVSQNPRHKITKRGQNVTFRCDPISEHNRLYWYRQTLGQGPEFLTYFQNEAQLEKSRLLSDRFSAERPKGSFSTLEIQRTEQGDSAMYLCASSPLPGQGANSYEQYFGPGTRLTVT.

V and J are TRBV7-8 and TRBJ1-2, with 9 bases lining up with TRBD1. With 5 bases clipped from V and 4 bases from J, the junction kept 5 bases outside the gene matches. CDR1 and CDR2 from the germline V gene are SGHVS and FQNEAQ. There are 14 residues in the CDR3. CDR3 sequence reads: CASSRTGEGYGYTF. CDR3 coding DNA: TGTGCCAGCAGCCGGACAGGGGAGGGCTATGGCTACACCTTC.

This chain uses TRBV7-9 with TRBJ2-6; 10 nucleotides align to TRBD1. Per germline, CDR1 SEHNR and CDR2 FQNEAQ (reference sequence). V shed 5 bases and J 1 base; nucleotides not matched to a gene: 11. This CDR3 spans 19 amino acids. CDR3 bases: TGTGCCAGCAGCCGTACCCTGGGACAGGGGTATTCTGGGGCCAACGTCCTGACTTTC. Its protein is CASSRTLGQGYSGANVLTF.

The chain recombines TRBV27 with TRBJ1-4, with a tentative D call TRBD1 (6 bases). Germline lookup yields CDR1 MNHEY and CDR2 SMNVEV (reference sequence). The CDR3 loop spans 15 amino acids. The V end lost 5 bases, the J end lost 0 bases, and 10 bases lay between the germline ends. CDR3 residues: CASSQTGTTNEKLFF. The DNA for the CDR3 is TGTGCCAGCAGTCAAACAGGGACAACTAATGAAAAACTGTTTTTT.

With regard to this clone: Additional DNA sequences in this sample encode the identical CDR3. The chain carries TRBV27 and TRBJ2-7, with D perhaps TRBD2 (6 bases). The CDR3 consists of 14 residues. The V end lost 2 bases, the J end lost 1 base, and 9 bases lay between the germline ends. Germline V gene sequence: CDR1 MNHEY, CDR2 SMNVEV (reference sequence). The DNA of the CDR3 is TGTGCCAGCAGTTTAAGAGGGAGGTCCTACGAGCAGTACTTC. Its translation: CASSLRGRSYEQYF.

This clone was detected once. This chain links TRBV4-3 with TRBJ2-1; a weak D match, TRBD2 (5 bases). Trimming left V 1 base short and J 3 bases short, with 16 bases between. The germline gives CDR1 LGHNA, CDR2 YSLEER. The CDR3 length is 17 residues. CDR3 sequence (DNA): TGCGCCAGCAGCCAAGGTCGTAGGGCGGGCGACTACAATGAGCAGTTCTTC. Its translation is CASSQGRRAGDYNEQFF.

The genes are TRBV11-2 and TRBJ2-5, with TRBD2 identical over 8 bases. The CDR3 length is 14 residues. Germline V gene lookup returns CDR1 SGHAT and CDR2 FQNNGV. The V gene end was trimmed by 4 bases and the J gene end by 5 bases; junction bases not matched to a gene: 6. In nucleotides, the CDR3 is TGTGCCAGCAGCTCCTGGCGGGAGGAGGAGACCCAGTACTTC. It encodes CASSSWREEETQYF.

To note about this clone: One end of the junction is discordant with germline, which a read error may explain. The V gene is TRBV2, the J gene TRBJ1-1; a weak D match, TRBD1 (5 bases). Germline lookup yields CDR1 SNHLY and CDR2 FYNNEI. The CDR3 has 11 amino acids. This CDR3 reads CASIGSRAGGF. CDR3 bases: TGTGCCAGCATAGGTAGTCGTGCCGGGGGCTTT.

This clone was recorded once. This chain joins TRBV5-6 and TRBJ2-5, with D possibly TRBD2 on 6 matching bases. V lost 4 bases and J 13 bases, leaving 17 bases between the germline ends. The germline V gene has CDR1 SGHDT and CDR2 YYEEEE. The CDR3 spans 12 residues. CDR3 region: CASSLGGGSPYF. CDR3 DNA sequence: TGTGCCAGCAGCCTCGGTGGGGGGTCGCCGTACTTC.

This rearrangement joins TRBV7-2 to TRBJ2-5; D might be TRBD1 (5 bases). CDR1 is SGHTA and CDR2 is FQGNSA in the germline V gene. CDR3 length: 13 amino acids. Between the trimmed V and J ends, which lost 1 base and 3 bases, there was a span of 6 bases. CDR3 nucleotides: TGTGCCAGCAGCTTAGGGACAAAAGAGACCCAGTACTTC. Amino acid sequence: CASSLGTKETQYF.

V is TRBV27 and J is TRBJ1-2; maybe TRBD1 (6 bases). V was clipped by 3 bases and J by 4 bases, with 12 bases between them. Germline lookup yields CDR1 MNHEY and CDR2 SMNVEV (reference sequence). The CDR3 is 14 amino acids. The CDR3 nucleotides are TGTGCCAGCAGTTTTTGGGGGCAGGGCTATGGCTACACCTTC. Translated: CASSFWGQGYGYTF.

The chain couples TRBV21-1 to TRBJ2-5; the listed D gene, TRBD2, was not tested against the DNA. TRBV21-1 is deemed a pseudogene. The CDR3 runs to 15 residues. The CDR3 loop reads CASSKRGGRVETQYF. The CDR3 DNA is TGTGCCAGCAGCAAGAGGGGGGGGCGCGTGGAGACCCAGTACTTC.

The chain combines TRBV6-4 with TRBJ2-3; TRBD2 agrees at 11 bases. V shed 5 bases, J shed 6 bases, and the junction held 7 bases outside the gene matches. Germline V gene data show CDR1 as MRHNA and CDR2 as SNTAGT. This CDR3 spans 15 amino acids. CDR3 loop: CASSSTSGSLDTQYF. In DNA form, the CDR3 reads TGTGCCAGCAGTAGCACTAGCGGGAGTTTGGATACGCAGTATTTT.

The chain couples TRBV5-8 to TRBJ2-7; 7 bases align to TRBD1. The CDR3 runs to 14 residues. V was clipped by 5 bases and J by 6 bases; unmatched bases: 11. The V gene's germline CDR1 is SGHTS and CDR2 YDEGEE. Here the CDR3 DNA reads TGTGCCAGCAGACGACCAGGGGGTAAGGGCGAGCAGTACTTC. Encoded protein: CASRRPGGKGEQYF.

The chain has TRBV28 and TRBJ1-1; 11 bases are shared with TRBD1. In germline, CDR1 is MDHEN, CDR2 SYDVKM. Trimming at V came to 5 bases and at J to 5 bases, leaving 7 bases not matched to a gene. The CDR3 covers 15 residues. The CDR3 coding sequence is TGTGCCAGCAGTGGGGACAGGGGGATAGGAACTGAAGCTTTCTTT. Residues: CASSGDRGIGTEAFF.

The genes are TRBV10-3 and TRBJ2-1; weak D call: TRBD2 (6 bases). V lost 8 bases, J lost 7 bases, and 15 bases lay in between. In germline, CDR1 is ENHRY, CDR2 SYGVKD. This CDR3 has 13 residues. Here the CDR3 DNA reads TGTGCCATCGGTCGGGAGAAGAGGAATGAGCAGTTCTTC. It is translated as CAIGREKRNEQFF.

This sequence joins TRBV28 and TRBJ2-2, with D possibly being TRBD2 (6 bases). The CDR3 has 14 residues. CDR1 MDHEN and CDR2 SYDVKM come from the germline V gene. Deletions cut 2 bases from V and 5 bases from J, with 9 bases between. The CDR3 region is CASSLAGRTGELFF. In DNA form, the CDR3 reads TGTGCCAGCAGTTTAGCGGGAAGAACCGGGGAGCTGTTTTTT.

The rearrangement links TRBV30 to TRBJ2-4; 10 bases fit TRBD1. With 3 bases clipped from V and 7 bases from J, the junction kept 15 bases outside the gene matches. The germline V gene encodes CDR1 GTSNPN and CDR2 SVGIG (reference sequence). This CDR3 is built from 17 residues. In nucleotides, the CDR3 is TGTGCCTGGAGAAAACGCACCGGGACAGGGGAACTCAACATTCAGTACTTC. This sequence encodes CAWRKRTGTGELNIQYF.